The entry below describes one TCR beta chain. Its antigen remains unidentified. Two oligonucleotides, mixed equimolar, formed the beta constant-region primer covering TRBC1 and TRBC2. TCRdb re-called the UMI-ligation and nested PCR reads through MiXCR, storing one row per CDR3 protein. The data show some 85,000 distinct CDR3 sequences, with around 13% seen just once and roughly 0.9% held by the top ten. These data belong to a study of naive and memory T cell subsets. Germline CDR1 and CDR2: MGHRA and YSYEKL. V lost 0 bases and J 6 bases, leaving 15 bases between the germline ends. The CDR3 extends over 15 amino acids. Overall study results and limits: Activation and differentiation may alter RNA-based TCR counts. Over 90% of naive TCR sequences appeared only once after error correction, unlike memory subsets.

The sample consisted of central memory CD4+ T cells from blood. J is TRBJ2-7 and V is TRBV4-1; weak D call: TRBD1 (5 bases). The TCR sequence derives from a human donor in good health. The CDR3 loop is CASSQEGQGISEQYF. CDR3 DNA: TGCGCCAGCAGCCAAGAAGGCCAGGGAATAAGCGAGCAGTACTTC.